This TCR beta chain was identified in a study of T cell repertoires in cytomegalovirus infection. The ends lost 5 bases at V and 5 bases at J; junction bases unmatched: 12. From germline, CDR1 is SGHTA and CDR2 FQGNSA. The CDR3 loop spans 16 amino acids. TCRdb re-derived calls from the reads in MiXCR, one entry per CDR3 protein. Seen here are some 940,000 distinct CDR3 sequences, around 30% observed once, and the top ten hold 11% to 15%. In its sample, this clonotype was seen many times. Its antigen is as yet unknown. Findings of the study overall: Ex vivo, HLA-C-restricted CMV-specific TCR beta clonotypes prevailed over the rest of the response.

The receptor was isolated from a human donor in good health (CMV status not recorded). Some clones in this sample may be carry-over from other donors' samples. The sequenced sample was cultured CD8+ T cells from PBMCs, obtained from culture after CMV antigen stimulation. This chain connects TRBV7-2 to TRBJ2-5; 9 nucleotides line up with TRBD1. The CDR3 region has the DNA TGTGCCAGCAGCCTCCGGGACAGGGCTCGCCGGGAGACCCAGTACTTC. It yields the protein CASSLRDRARRETQYF.